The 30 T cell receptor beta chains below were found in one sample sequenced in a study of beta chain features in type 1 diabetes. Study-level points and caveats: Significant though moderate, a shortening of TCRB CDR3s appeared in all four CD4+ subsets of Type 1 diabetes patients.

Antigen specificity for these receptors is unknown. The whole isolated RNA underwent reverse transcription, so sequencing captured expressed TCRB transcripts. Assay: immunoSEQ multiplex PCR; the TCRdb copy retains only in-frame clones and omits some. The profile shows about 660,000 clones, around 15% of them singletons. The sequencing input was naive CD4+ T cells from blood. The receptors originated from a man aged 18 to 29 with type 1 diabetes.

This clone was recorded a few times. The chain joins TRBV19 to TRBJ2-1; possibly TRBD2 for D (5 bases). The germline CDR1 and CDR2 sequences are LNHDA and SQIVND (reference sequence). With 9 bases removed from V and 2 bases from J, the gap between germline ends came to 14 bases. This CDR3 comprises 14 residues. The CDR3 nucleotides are TGTGCCAGCTCCGGGAAATACCCCTACAATGAGCAGTTCTTC. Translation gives CASSGKYPYNEQFF.

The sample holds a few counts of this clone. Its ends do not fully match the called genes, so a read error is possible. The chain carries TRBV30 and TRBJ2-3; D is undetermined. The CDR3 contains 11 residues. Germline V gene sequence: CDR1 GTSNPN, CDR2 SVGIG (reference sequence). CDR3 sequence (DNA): TGTGCCTGGGGTGTTCGAAATACGCAGTATTTT. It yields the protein CAWGVRNTQYF. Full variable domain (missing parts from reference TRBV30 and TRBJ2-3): SQTIHQWPATLVQPVGSPLSLECTVEGTSNPNLYWYRQAAGRGLQLLFYSVGIGQISSEVPQNLSASRPQDRQFILSSKKLLLSDSGFYLCAWGVRNTQYFGPGTRLTVL.

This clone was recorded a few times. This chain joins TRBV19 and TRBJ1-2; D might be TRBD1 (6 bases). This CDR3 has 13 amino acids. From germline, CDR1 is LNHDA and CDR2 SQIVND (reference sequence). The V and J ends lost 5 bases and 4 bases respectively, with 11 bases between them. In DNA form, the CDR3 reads TGTGCCAGTAGTTCAGGGGACGGCTATGGCTACACCTTC. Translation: CASSSGDGYGYTF.

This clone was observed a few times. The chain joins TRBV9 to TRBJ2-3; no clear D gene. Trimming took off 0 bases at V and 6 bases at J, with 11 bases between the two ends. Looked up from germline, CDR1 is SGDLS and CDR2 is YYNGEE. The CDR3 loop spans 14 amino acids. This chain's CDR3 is CASSVAWAGDTQYF. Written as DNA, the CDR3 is TGTGCCAGCAGCGTAGCTTGGGCTGGGGATACGCAGTATTTT.

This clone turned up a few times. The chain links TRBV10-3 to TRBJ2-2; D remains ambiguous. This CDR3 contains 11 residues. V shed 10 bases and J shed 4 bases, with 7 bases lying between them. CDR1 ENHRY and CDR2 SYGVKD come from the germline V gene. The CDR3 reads CATLATGELFF. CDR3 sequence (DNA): TGTGCCACCTTGGCCACCGGGGAGCTGTTTTTT.

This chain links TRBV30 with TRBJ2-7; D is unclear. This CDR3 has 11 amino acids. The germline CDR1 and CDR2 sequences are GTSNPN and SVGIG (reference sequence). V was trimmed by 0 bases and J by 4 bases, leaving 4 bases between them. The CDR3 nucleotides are TGTGCCTGGAGTGTCCCGTACGAGCAGTACTTC. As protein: CAWSVPYEQYF.

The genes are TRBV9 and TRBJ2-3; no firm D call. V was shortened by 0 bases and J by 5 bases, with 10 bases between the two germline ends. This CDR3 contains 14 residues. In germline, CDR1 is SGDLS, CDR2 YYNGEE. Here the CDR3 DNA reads TGTGCCAGCAGCGTAGCGGCCGTAAGAGATACGCAGTATTTT. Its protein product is CASSVAAVRDTQYF.

The CDR3: CASSSLKARYNEQFF. In nucleotides, the CDR3 is TGTGCCAGCAGCTCCCTAAAAGCTCGGTACAATGAGCAGTTCTTC. The V and J genes are TRBV5-4 and TRBJ2-1; D not resolved. CDR1 and CDR2 from the germline V gene are SGHNT and YYREEE (reference sequence). The CDR3 is 15 amino acids. The ends were cut back, 3 bases at V and 4 bases at J, with 14 bases in the middle.

In nucleotides, the CDR3 is TGTGCCAGCAGCTTGGCGCGGGGGTACAATGAGCAGTTCTTC. This sequence encodes CASSLARGYNEQFF. The rearrangement joins TRBV5-4 to TRBJ2-1, with 7 bases identical to TRBD2. CDR3 length equals 14 residues. CDR1 is SGHNT, CDR2 YYREEE, per germline (reference sequence). Trimming removed 0 bases from V and 4 bases from J; junction bases left unmatched: 1.

CDR3: CASSPVWTDGNTIYF. In DNA, the CDR3 is TGTGCCAGCTCACCGGTTTGGACAGACGGAAACACCATATATTTT. The rearrangement uses TRBV18 and TRBJ1-3; tentative D call: TRBD1 (6 bases). CDR1 is KGHSH, CDR2 LQKENI, per germline. There are 15 residues in the CDR3. Trimming stripped 3 bases from V and 4 bases from J, with 13 bases between.

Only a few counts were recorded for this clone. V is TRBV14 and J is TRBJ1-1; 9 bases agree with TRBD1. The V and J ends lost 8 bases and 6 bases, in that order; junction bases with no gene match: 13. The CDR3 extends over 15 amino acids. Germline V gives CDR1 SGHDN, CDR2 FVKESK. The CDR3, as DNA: TGTGCCAGCTTAACGCGGGGACAGGGATTCGCTGAAGCTTTCTTT. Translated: CASLTRGQGFAEAFF.

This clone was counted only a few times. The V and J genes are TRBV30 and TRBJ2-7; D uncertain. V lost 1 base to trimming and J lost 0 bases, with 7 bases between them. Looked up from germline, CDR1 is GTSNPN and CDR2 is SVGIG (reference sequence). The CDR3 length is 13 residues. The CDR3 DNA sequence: TGTGCCTGGAGTGGCTCTAACTCCTACGAGCAGTACTTC. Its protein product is CAWSGSNSYEQYF.

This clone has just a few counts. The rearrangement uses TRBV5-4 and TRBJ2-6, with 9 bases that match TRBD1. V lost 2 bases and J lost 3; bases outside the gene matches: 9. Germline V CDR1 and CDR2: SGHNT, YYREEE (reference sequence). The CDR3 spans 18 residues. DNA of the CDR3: TGTGCCAGCAGCTTAACGGGACAGGGAGTCTTTGGGGCCAACGTCCTGACTTTC. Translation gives CASSLTGQGVFGANVLTF.

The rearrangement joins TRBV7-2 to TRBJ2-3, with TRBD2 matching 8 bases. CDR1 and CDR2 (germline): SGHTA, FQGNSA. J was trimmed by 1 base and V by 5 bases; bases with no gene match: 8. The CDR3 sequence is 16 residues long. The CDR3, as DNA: TGTGCCAGCAGCCCCCGTTCGGGGGGGCGCACAGATACGCAGTATTTT. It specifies CASSPRSGGRTDTQYF.

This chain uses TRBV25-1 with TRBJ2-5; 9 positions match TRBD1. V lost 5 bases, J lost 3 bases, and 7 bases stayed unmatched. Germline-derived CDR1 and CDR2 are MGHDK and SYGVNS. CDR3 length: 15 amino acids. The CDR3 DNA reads TGTGCCAGCAGTACCCACAGGGGGCAAGAAGAGACCCAGTACTTC. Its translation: CASSTHRGQEETQYF.

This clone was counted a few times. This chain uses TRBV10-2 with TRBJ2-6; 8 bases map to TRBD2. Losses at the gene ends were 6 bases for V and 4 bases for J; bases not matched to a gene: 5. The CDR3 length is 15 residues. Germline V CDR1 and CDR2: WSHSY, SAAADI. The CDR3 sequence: CASRVAGGGANVLTF. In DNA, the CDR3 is TGCGCCAGCAGAGTTGCGGGAGGCGGGGCCAACGTCCTGACTTTC.

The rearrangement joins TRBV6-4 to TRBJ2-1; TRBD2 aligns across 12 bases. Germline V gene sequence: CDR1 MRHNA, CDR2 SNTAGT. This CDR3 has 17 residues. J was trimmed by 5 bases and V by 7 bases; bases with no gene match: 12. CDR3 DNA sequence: TGTGCCAGCAACCGACTAGCGGGGGCGGCCCTCAACAATGAGCAGTTCTTC. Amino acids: CASNRLAGAALNNEQFF.

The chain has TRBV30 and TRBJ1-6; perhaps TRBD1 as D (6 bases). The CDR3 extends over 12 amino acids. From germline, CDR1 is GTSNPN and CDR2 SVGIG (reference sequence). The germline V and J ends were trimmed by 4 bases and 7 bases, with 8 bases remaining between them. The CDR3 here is CAWNRANSPLHF. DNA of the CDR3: TGTGCCTGGAACAGGGCGAATTCACCCCTCCACTTT.

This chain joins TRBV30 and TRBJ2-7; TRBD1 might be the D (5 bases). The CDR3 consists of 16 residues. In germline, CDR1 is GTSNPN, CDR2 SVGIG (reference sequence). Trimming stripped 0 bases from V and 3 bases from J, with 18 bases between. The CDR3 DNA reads TGTGCCTGGAGTGTTAAGGGGCAGGGTCCTCTCTACGAGCAGTACTTC. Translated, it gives CAWSVKGQGPLYEQYF.

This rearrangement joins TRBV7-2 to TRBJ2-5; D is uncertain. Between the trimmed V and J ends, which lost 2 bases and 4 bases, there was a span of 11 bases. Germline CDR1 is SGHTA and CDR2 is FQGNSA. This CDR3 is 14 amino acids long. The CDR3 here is CASSLYRRGETQYF. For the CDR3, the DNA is TGTGCCAGCAGCTTATATCGTCGTGGAGAGACCCAGTACTTC.

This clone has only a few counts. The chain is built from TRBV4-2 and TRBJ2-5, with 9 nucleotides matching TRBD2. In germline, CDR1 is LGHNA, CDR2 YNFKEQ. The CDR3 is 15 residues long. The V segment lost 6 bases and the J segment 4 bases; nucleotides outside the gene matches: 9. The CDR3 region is CASRAGGAVGETQYF. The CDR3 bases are TGTGCCAGCAGAGCGGGGGGAGCGGTAGGAGAGACCCAGTACTTC.

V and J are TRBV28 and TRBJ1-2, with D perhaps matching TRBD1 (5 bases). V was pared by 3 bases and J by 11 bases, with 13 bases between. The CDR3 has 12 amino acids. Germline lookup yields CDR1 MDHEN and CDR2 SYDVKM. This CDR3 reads CASSFSLWGYTF. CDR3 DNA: TGTGCCAGCAGTTTCTCGTTATGGGGGTACACCTTC.

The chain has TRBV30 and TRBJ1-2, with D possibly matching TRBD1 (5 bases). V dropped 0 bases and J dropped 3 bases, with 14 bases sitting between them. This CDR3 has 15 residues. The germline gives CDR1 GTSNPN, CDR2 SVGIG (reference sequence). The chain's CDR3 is CAWSVRPGGDYGYTF. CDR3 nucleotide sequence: TGTGCCTGGAGTGTACGGCCCGGGGGGGACTATGGCTACACCTTC.

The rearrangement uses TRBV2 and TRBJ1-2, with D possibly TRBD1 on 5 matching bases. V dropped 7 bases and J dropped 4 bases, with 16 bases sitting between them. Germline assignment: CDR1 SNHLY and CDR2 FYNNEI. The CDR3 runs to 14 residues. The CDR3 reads CASIPTQGFYGYTF. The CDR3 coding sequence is TGTGCCAGCATCCCAACTCAGGGATTCTATGGCTACACCTTC.

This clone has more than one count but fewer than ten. CDR3 sequence: CASSLIPRDRGNEQFF. CDR3 nucleotide sequence: TGTGCCAGCAGCTTAATCCCCCGGGACAGGGGCAATGAGCAGTTCTTC. The chain couples TRBV7-3 to TRBJ2-1; 10 nucleotides match TRBD1. Germline CDR1 reads SGHTA; CDR2 reads FQGTGA. V shed 1 base, J shed 6 bases, and the junction held 6 bases outside the gene matches. CDR3 length equals 16 residues.

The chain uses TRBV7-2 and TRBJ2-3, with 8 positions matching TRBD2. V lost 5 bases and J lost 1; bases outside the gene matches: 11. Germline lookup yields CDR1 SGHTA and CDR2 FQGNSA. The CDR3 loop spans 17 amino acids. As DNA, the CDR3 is TGTGCCAGCAGCCTTAACCGGGGGGGCTGGGGCACAGATACGCAGTATTTT. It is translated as CASSLNRGGWGTDTQYF.

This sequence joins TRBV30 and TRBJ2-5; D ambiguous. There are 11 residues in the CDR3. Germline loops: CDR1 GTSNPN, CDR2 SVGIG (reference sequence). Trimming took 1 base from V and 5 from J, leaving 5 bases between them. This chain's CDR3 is CAWSARETQYF. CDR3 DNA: TGTGCCTGGAGTGCAAGGGAGACCCAGTACTTC.

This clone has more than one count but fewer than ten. The CDR3 loop is CASITGMSSGEKLFF. The CDR3, as DNA: TGTGCCAGCATAACAGGGATGAGTTCTGGTGAAAAACTGTTTTTT. This chain connects TRBV28 to TRBJ1-4, with a possible D match to TRBD1 (6 bases). This CDR3 has 15 amino acids. The ends were cut back, 7 bases at V and 7 bases at J, with 19 bases in the middle. Per germline, CDR1 MDHEN and CDR2 SYDVKM.

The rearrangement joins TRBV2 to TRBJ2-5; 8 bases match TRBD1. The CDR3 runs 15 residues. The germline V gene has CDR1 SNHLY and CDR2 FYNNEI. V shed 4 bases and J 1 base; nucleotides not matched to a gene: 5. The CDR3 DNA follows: TGTGCCAGCAGTGTTCCCACAGGGGGCCAAGAGACCCAGTACTTC. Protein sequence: CASSVPTGGQETQYF.

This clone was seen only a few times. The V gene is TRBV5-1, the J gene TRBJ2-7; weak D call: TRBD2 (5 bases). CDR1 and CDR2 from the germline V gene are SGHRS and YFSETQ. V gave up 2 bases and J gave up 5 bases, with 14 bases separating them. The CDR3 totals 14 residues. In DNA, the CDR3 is TGCGCCAGCAGCTTCAACGGGGAGCTCGACGAGCAGTACTTC. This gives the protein CASSFNGELDEQYF.